This T cell receptor beta chain was captured by sequencing in a study of long-term antiretroviral therapy in people with HIV. About the research overall: The 2015 immediate-ART recommendation came about a decade after the earliest samples. Whole-study findings and limits: Adherence to ART, viral resistance and therapy changes lacked any data.

The CDR3 contains 14 residues. Looked up from germline, CDR1 is SGHRS and CDR2 is YFSETQ. Samples were assayed with immunoSEQ v3.0 at survey level. The assay was immunoSEQ multiplex PCR, and TCRdb's table has in-frame clones only and misses some. The sample holds 35,000 to 50,000 clones, about nine tenths seen once. As regards this clone: Its antigen remains unidentified. The junction departs from germline at one end; a sequencing error may be responsible.

No donor had fewer than one pre-ART PBMC sample or fewer than two post-ART PBMC samples. The sequence was collected from a woman aged 45-59 years with HIV. The V call is TRBV5-1, the J call TRBJ2-2; no clear D. The source was unsorted PBMCs, collected 0.1 years before starting antiretroviral therapy. The CDR3 DNA follows: TGCGCCAGCAGCTACGGCGTTAACACCGTGGAGCTGTTTTTT. Residues: CASSYGVNTVELFF. Drawing the rest from reference TRBV5-1 and TRBJ2-2, the complete variable domain is KAGVTQTPRYLIKTRGQQVTLSCSPISGHRSVSWYQQTPGQGLQFLFEYFSETQRNKGNFPGRFSGRQFSNSRSEMNVSTLELGDSALYLCASSYGVNTVELFFGEGSRLTVL.